This is a list of T cell receptor beta chains from one sample in a study of T cells in Graves' hyperthyroidism and ophthalmopathy. TCRdb redid the calling of the multiplex PCR reads with MiXCR, one entry per CDR3 protein. The table includes about 480,000 distinct CDR3 sequences, about 15% detected once. What was sequenced was blood. These receptors were collected from a young woman with Graves' hyperthyroidism. Both conserved end residues are part of each CDR3. A D gene is named only where the DNA matches it firmly. Clone size is given for some rows only: seen once, a few or many times, or a class if the clone is expanded.

clone size	V gene	J gene	D gene	CDR3 DNA	CDR3 protein
many	TRBV7-9	TRBJ1-2	TRBD1	TGTGCCAGCAGCTTGGCAGGGGGTGGCTATGGCTACACCTTC	CASSLAGGGYGYTF
many	TRBV2	TRBJ2-3	TRBD2	TGTGCCAGCGGCAGACTAGCGGTAAACACAGATACGCAGTATTTT	CASGRLAVNTDTQYF
many	TRBV27	TRBJ1-5	-	TGTGCCAGCAGTTTTGAGGGGACTAAGCCCCAGCATTTT	CASSFEGTKPQHF
many	TRBV30	TRBJ2-7	TRBD1	TGTGCCTGGAGTTTCCCCGGGACAGGGTCGTACGAGCAGTACTTC	CAWSFPGTGSYEQYF
few	TRBV7-2	TRBJ1-5	-	TGTGCCAGCAGCCCGGAGGGGTTCGATCAGCCCCAGCATTTT	CASSPEGFDQPQHF
many	TRBV5-1	TRBJ1-1	-	TGCGCCAGCAGCCCCGGGACACTCAACACTGAAGCTTTCTTT	CASSPGTLNTEAFF
-	TRBV5-1	TRBJ2-7	TRBD2	TGCGCCAGCAGCCCTAGCGGGAGTGGGGTGAGCGAGCAGTACTTC	CASSPSGSGVSEQYF
few	TRBV7-9	TRBJ2-1	-	TGTGCCAGCAGCCCGCGACAAGTAGACAATGAGCAGTTCTTC	CASSPRQVDNEQFF
many	TRBV12-3/TRBV12-4	TRBJ1-2	-	TGTGCCAGCAGTCCGGGTCTTTATGGCTACACCTTC	CASSPGLYGYTF
many	TRBV2	TRBJ2-1	-	TGTGCCAGTGTCCGGGACTCTGCTAATGAGCAGTTCTTC	CASVRDSANEQFF